This T cell receptor beta chain appears in the sequencing data of a study of T cells in Graves' hyperthyroidism and ophthalmopathy. Study-wide findings and caveats: Most expanded thyroid clonotypes above 0.001 also appeared in blood.

Turning to this clonotype: Its antigen remains unidentified.

Stable Graves' hyperthyroidism meant no ophthalmopathy progression within 18 months. The study left out patients who had uncontrolled infection, other autoimmune disease, pregnancy or lactation. Amplified TCR beta CDR3 regions derived from RNA transcripts. Primed by the HTBI set, a first-round RT-PCR was run on the TCR CDR3. In TCRdb, the multiplex PCR reads were re-called with MiXCR into one record per CDR3 protein. The sample yields under 350,000 distinct CDR3 sequences, 15% to 20% seen once. V was pared by 2 bases and J by 0 bases, with 5 bases between. This CDR3 is 14 amino acids long. Germline CDR1 KGHSH, CDR2 LQKENI.

Source material: blood. The sequence was collected from a woman between 50 and 59 years old with Graves' hyperthyroidism. This chain joins TRBV18 and TRBJ1-3; D call uncertain. The CDR3 spells CASSPDLSGNTIYF. The CDR3 DNA follows: TGTGCCAGCTCACCAGACCTCTCTGGAAACACCATATATTTT.